This entry features one T cell receptor beta chain sequence. Antigen specificity is unknown. From the 5' RACE reads, TCRdb called clonotypes with MiXCR, one entry per CDR3 protein. The sample consists of about 66,000 distinct CDR3 sequences, 4.5% of them appearing once. This CDR3 region has 14 residues. CDR1 and CDR2 (germline): DFQATT, SNEGSKA (reference sequence). Germline trimming cut 2 bases from V and 5 bases from J; bases unmatched to any gene: 6. The data were taken from a study of neurological immune-mediated disorders. Findings and limits, study-wide: The multiple sclerosis repertoire cluster had no association with any clinical or MRI feature.

The chain employs TRBV20-1 and TRBJ2-3; 8 nucleotides match TRBD1. This TCR derives from a man aged 25 to 40 with multiple sclerosis. Sequenced: PBMCs. The CDR3 coding sequence is TGCAGTGCTAGATCGACAGGGGTGGAAGATACGCAGTATTTT. Translation: CSARSTGVEDTQYF.